A single sample is the source of the 6 T cell receptor beta chains below, sequenced in a study of identical twins. A single record per CDR3 protein comes from TCRdb applying MiXCR to the 5' RACE reads. The sample has around 200,000 distinct CDR3 sequences; over 8% are singletons. The sequenced sample consisted of memory (CD45RO+) T cells sorted from blood. Receptor source: a woman in her late teens or twenties in good health.

This clonotype was seen more than once but under ten times. The chain carries TRBV12-3 or TRBV12-4 and TRBJ1-6; D possibly corresponds to TRBD1 (5 bases). V was shortened by 6 bases and J by 2 bases, with 8 bases between the two germline ends. This CDR3 has 14 amino acids. The CDR3 reads CASRGRAYNSPLHF. CDR3 nucleotides: TGTGCCAGCAGGGGACGGGCCTATAATTCACCCCTCCACTTT.

This clonotype was counted only a few times. The V and J genes are TRBV6-2 or TRBV6-3 and TRBJ2-1; D is uncertain. This CDR3 spans 14 amino acids. CDR1 is MNHEY and CDR2 is SVGEGT in the germline V gene. V lost 3 bases, J lost 4 bases, and 10 bases lay in between. The CDR3 bases are TGTGCCAGCAGTTATTCTAGAAATTACAATGAGCAGTTCTTC. Translating it yields CASSYSRNYNEQFF.

This clonotype was counted many times. The chain couples TRBV7-2 to TRBJ1-6; D might be TRBD1 (6 bases). The CDR3 contains 15 residues. From germline, CDR1 is SGHTA and CDR2 FQGNSA. V gave up 5 bases and J gave up 7 bases, with 15 bases separating them. CDR3 loop: CASSITRDNNSPLHF. CDR3 in DNA: TGTGCCAGCAGCATAACCCGGGACAACAATTCACCCCTCCACTTT.

V and J are TRBV7-9 and TRBJ2-7; TRBD2 might be the D (6 bases). CDR1 is SEHNR, CDR2 FQNEAQ, per germline (reference sequence). Trimming stripped 5 bases from V and 7 bases from J, with 24 bases between. The CDR3 is 16 residues long. The CDR3 spells CASSQTTGDSPWEQYF. Written as DNA, the CDR3 is TGTGCCAGCAGCCAAACAACCGGGGACTCCCCCTGGGAGCAGTACTTC.

This clonotype came up a few times. The chain is built from TRBV19 and TRBJ2-5; TRBD2 is a possible D gene (5 bases). Trimming stripped 7 bases from V and 5 bases from J, with 11 bases between. Looked up from germline, CDR1 is LNHDA and CDR2 is SQIVND (reference sequence). This CDR3 has 12 residues. CDR3 coding DNA: TGTGCCAGTACACTGGGAGTTGAGACCCAGTACTTC. Its translation is CASTLGVETQYF.

This rearrangement joins TRBV20-1 to TRBJ1-1; D is perhaps TRBD1 (6 bases). Germline V gene data show CDR1 as DFQATT and CDR2 as SNEGSKA (reference sequence). The CDR3 sequence is 13 residues long. Trimming took off 2 bases at V and 3 bases at J, with 10 bases between the two ends. Written as DNA, the CDR3 is TGCAGTGCTAGATCAGGGGCTTACACTGAAGCTTTCTTT. This gives the protein CSARSGAYTEAFF.